Listed below are T cell receptor beta chains from one sample, sequenced in a study of shared clonotypes between healthy human individuals. Clones were read by immunoSEQ multiplex PCR, and TCRdb kept only the in-frame ones, dropping some. The data hold roughly 600,000 clones, with 98% observed a single time. The specimen sequenced was naive CD8+ T cells sorted from blood. These receptor sequences come from a man aged 30 to 45 in good health. CDR3s include the opening cysteine and the closing phenylalanine or tryptophan. D genes are given only for firm matches. Some rows mark clone size as missing; the rest say once, few, many or name a class of expanded clone.

>-|TRBV11-2|TRBJ2-2|-
TGTGCCAGCAGCTTCTTGGCAGGCTCGAACACCGGGGAGCTGTTTTTT
CASSFLAGSNTGELFF
>-|TRBV27|TRBJ2-1|-
TGTGCCAGCAACACCAGGGCAAGGCCCTACAATGAGCAGTTCTTC
CASNTRARPYNEQFF
>-|TRBV7-2|TRBJ1-3|-
TGTGCCAGCAGCTCAGGGACGTCTGGAAACACCATATATTTT
CASSSGTSGNTIYF
>-|TRBV9|TRBJ2-7|-
TGTGCCAGCAGCGTAGTTGGGGGCTACGAGCAGTACTTC
CASSVVGGYEQYF
>-|TRBV11-2|TRBJ2-5|-
TGTGCCAGCAGCTCCACGATGAGCCAAGAGACCCAGTACTTC
CASSSTMSQETQYF
>-|TRBV9|TRBJ2-2|TRBD2
TGTGCCAGCAGCGATAAGTCCTATAGCGGGGTAGGGACCGGGGAGCTGTTTTTT
CASSDKSYSGVGTGELFF
>-|TRBV28|TRBJ2-2|TRBD2
TGTGCCAGCACTCCCCTAGCGGGACGGGCCACCGGGGAGCTGTTTTTT
CASTPLAGRATGELFF
>-|TRBV7-8|TRBJ2-7|-
TGTGCCAGCAGCCCGGACAGCGCAATCTACGAGCAGTACTTC
CASSPDSAIYEQYF
>-|TRBV10-3|TRBJ2-7|-
TGTGCCATCTCGACGGAGCAGGGGTACGAGCAGTACTTC
CAISTEQGYEQYF
>-|TRBV9|TRBJ2-5|TRBD2
TGTGCCAGCAGCGTAAATGATCCCGGGAGGCCCCAGTACTTC
CASSVNDPGRPQYF
>once|TRBV19|TRBJ2-5|-
TGTGCCAGTAGTCCGGACCGGAAGACCCAGTACTTC
CASSPDRKTQYF
>-|TRBV7-9|TRBJ2-7|-
TGTGCCAGCAGCGATATCTACGAGCAGTACTTC
CASSDIYEQYF
>-|TRBV7-9|TRBJ1-1|-
TGTGCCAGCAGCTTCGCGGGGACTGAAGCTTTCTTT
CASSFAGTEAFF
>-|TRBV5-1|TRBJ1-5|-
TGCGCCAGCAGCTTGGGAGGGGGGTTCAATCAGCCCCAGCATTTT
CASSLGGGFNQPQHF
>-|TRBV7-8|TRBJ2-3|-
TGTGCCAGCAGCTTAGCCTTCACCGAAGGGCCCACAGATACGCAGTATTTT
CASSLAFTEGPTDTQYF
>-|TRBV29-1|TRBJ1-1|-
TGCAGCGTGGCCAGGGGAGGCACTGAAGCTTTCTTT
CSVARGGTEAFF
>-|TRBV14|TRBJ2-5|-
TGTGCCAGCAGGGGTACAGGTACACAAGAGACCCAGTACTTC
CASRGTGTQETQYF
>once|TRBV19|TRBJ2-7|-
TGTGCCAGTAGTATTAGGGTGAATTCCTACGAGCAGTACTTC
CASSIRVNSYEQYF
>once|TRBV18|TRBJ2-1|TRBD2
TGTGCCAGCTCAAAGGGACTAGCGGACAATGAGCAGTTCTTC
CASSKGLADNEQFF
>-|TRBV30|TRBJ2-7|-
TGTGCCTGGAGTAGGCGGGACTCCTACGAGCAGTACTTC
CAWSRRDSYEQYF
>-|TRBV7-9|TRBJ2-7|-
TGTGCCAGCAGCGCACCGAGGACCCCGACCTCCTACGAGCAGTACTTC
CASSAPRTPTSYEQYF
>-|TRBV15|TRBJ1-5|-
TGTGCCACCAGCGAAGGGGATTATAGCAATCAGCCCCAGCATTTT
CATSEGDYSNQPQHF
>-|TRBV5-1|TRBJ2-1|-
TGCGCCAGCAGCCCCGGGACCTGGGCCCGGGATGAGCAGTTCTTC
CASSPGTWARDEQFF
>-|TRBV11-2|TRBJ1-2|-
TGTGCCAGCAGCTCCACAGGGTTTCGCTATGGCTACACCTTC
CASSSTGFRYGYTF
>-|TRBV11-2|TRBJ2-7|TRBD1
TGTGCCAGCAGCTTAGAACCATCGACAGGGGAACCCTACGAGCAGTACTTC
CASSLEPSTGEPYEQYF
>once|TRBV5-1|TRBJ2-7|TRBD1
TGCGCCAGCAGCCCGGGACAGGGGGCAGGCAGGAATCAGCAGTACTTC
CASSPGQGAGRNQQYF
>once|TRBV27|TRBJ1-1|-
TGTGCCAGCGTTGCGGGGCAGAACACTGAAGCTTTCTTT
CASVAGQNTEAFF
>-|TRBV27|TRBJ2-1|TRBD2
TGTGCCAGCAGTCCTGCAGCGGGAGGCTACAATGAGCAGTTCTTC
CASSPAAGGYNEQFF
>once|TRBV19|TRBJ2-1|-
TGTGCCAGTAGTAACACCAGGGCTGGTGAGCAGTTCTTC
CASSNTRAGEQFF
>-|TRBV6-5|TRBJ2-7|TRBD2
TGTGCCAGCAGACAGACTAGCGGGTTCCACGAGCAGTACTTC
CASRQTSGFHEQYF
>-|TRBV28|TRBJ2-2|-
TGTGCCAGCAGTTCAACGACAGGTTACACCGGGGAGCTGTTTTTT
CASSSTTGYTGELFF
>-|TRBV9|TRBJ2-2|TRBD2
TGTGCCAGCAGCGTAGGGCGGGAGCACACCGGGGAGCTGTTTTTT
CASSVGREHTGELFF
>-|TRBV9|TRBJ2-3|-
TGTGCCAGCAGCGTCAGGGCAGATACGCAGTATTTT
CASSVRADTQYF
>-|TRBV14|TRBJ2-5|TRBD1
TGTGCCAGCAGACACTCCCCGGGACAGCAAGAGACCCAGTACTTC
CASRHSPGQQETQYF
>-|TRBV13|TRBJ2-1|-
TGTGCCAGCAGCTTATGGACAAACAATGAGCAGTTCTTC
CASSLWTNNEQFF
>once|TRBV7-9|TRBJ1-1|-
TGTGCCAGCAGCTTAGCGATTGCTGAAGCTTTCTTT
CASSLAIAEAFF
>-|TRBV11-2|TRBJ2-1|-
TGTGCCAGCAGCGTGACGATTTCCTACAATGAGCAGTTCTTC
CASSVTISYNEQFF
>-|TRBV6-5|TRBJ2-4|-
TGTGCCAGCAGTTACCCGGGCCTAGCCAAAAACATTCAGTACTTC
CASSYPGLAKNIQYF
>-|TRBV5-6|TRBJ2-4|-
TGTGCCAGCAGCCTCGGGTCCATTCAGTACTTC
CASSLGSIQYF
>-|TRBV11-2|TRBJ2-7|TRBD2
TGTGCCAGCAGCTCGACTAGCGGCTCCTACGAGCAGTACTTC
CASSSTSGSYEQYF
>once|TRBV29-1|TRBJ2-1|-
TGCAGCGTTGTGTCAAGTGGGGACTTCAATGAGCAGTTCTTC
CSVVSSGDFNEQFF
>-|TRBV7-9|TRBJ2-7|TRBD2
TGTGCCAGCAGTCCTCGGAGCGGGAGGGCCGCCTACGAGCAGTACTTC
CASSPRSGRAAYEQYF
>once|TRBV5-4|TRBJ2-3|TRBD2
TGTGCCAGCAGCTTGCGGGAGGGAGGCACAGATACGCAGTATTTT
CASSLREGGTDTQYF
>-|TRBV6-4|TRBJ2-3|TRBD1
TGTGCCAGCAGCCCAACTCTTACAGGGGGTTACACAGATACGCAGTATTTT
CASSPTLTGGYTDTQYF
>-|TRBV2|TRBJ2-7|TRBD1
TGTGCCATACCGGGACAGACTATCTACGAGCAGTACTTC
CAIPGQTIYEQYF
>-|TRBV29-1|TRBJ2-1|TRBD2
TGCAGCGTTGAAGGGCGGGAGAACTACAATGAGCAGTTCTTC
CSVEGRENYNEQFF
>-|TRBV7-6|TRBJ2-3|TRBD1
TGTGCCAGCAGCAGGGGACAGGGGAGCTCAGATACGCAGTATTTT
CASSRGQGSSDTQYF
>-|TRBV5-1|TRBJ2-3|TRBD1
TGCGCCAGCAGCTTGGGGGACAGTCGCACAGATACGCAGTATTTT
CASSLGDSRTDTQYF
>-|TRBV29-1|TRBJ2-7|TRBD2
TGCAGCGTTGAATTTAGCGGGGAAGAGGCCTACGAGCAGTACTTC
CSVEFSGEEAYEQYF
>few|TRBV5-1|TRBJ1-1|-
TGCGCCAGCAGCTTGGTGGGATTGAACACTGAAGCTTTCTTT
CASSLVGLNTEAFF
>once|TRBV11-2|TRBJ2-5|-
TGTGCCAGCAGCTTAGACCTCCAAGAGACCCAGTACTTC
CASSLDLQETQYF
>-|TRBV7-8|TRBJ2-7|-
TGTGCCAGCAGCACCGGGGAGTCCTACGAGCAGTACTTC
CASSTGESYEQYF
>-|TRBV7-9|TRBJ2-7|TRBD1
TGTGCCAGCAGCAAAAGGGACAGCTACGAGCAGTACTTC
CASSKRDSYEQYF
>-|TRBV14|TRBJ2-1|TRBD2
TGTGCCAGCAGCCAAGAGGTTCGACTAGCGGGAGAAGTTGAGCAGTTCTTC
CASSQEVRLAGEVEQFF